This TCR beta chain was sequenced in a study of T cell responses to AZD1222 COVID-19 vaccine. Study-wide points: At study baseline, merely five or six AZD1222 recipients were seropositive. Vaccine-associated CD4 TCRs ranged over spike, dominating at 160-218 and 743-854. Repertoire samples came only from after the peak T cell response. Nearly half of spike-specific TCRs reportedly target variant regions that are unmutated in the B.1.351 and B.1.1.7 variants.

The method was immunoSEQ multiplex PCR; TCRdb's version includes in-frame clones alone and lacks a portion of them. Found here are around 130,000 clones, over 75% of them singletons; the top ten hold around 20%. The CDR3 is made up of 14 amino acids. Trimming took off 0 bases at V and 7 bases at J, with 11 bases between the two ends. Germline V lookup: CDR1 SGHRS, CDR2 YFSETQ. A note on this clone: Its antigen is currently unknown.

Sample: peripheral blood, taken on day 0 of MenACWY control vaccination. V gene TRBV5-1 combines with J gene TRBJ1-5; D is unresolved. The TCR comes from an adult in good health. CDR3 bases: TGCGCCAGCAGCTTGGAGCCGGGTCGACAGCCCCAGCATTTT. This encodes CASSLEPGRQPQHF.